The 27 T cell receptor beta chains reported below all come from one sample, sequenced in a study of T cells expressing NK-cell markers. TCRdb derives one entry per CDR3 protein from the 5' RACE reads, leaving out DNA. The sample's table shows 200,000 to 300,000 distinct CDR3 sequences. Input material: blood T cells: a sorted CD56 or NKG2C T cell subset, CD4+ or CD8+ T cells, or bulk PBMC T cells (not recorded which). The origin of the receptors is a woman between 18 and 70 years old in good health.

The gene calls are TRBV5-1 and TRBJ1-1. This CDR3 comprises 15 residues. The germline CDR1 and CDR2 sequences are SGHRS and YFSETQ. CDR3 sequence reads: CASSLAPTRTTEAFF.

This chain uses TRBV12-3 or TRBV12-4 with TRBJ2-5; lacking DNA, the TRBD1 call made by TCRdb goes unchecked. This CDR3 is built from 13 residues. Here the CDR3 reads CASSSDRRETQYF.

The chain combines TRBV20-1 with TRBJ2-1; the TCRdb D gene call, TRBD1, has no DNA to confirm it. CDR3 length: 18 residues. CDR1 DFQATT and CDR2 SNEGSKA come from the germline V gene (reference sequence). CDR3 sequence: CSARGGGAAGGPYNEQFF.

This sequence joins TRBV6-2 or TRBV6-3 and TRBJ2-7. This CDR3 region has 11 residues. Germline loops: CDR1 MNHEY, CDR2 SVGEGT. CDR3 in amino acids: CASRIFYEQYF.

V usage is TRBV12-3 or TRBV12-4 and J usage is TRBJ2-1; checking the TCRdb D call of TRBD2 is not possible without DNA. CDR3 size: 20 residues. The CDR3 is CASSSQLTSDRLSSYNEQFF.

J is TRBJ2-7 and V is TRBV9. Germline CDR1 SGDLS, CDR2 YYNGEE. This CDR3 contains 16 residues. The CDR3 sequence is CASSVKESGSSSEQYF.

V gene TRBV7-2 combines with J gene TRBJ1-4; checking the TCRdb D call of TRBD1 is not possible without DNA. Per the germline V gene, CDR1 is SGHTA and CDR2 is FQGNSA. CDR3 size: 12 residues. This chain's CDR3 is CASSLGRGKLFF.

The V call is TRBV12-3 or TRBV12-4, the J call TRBJ1-2; TCRdb picks TRBD1, but there is no DNA to check that call. The length of the CDR3 is 15 residues. CDR3 amino acids: CASRTQGQSNYGYTF.

The chain carries TRBV7-2 and TRBJ2-3; TCRdb calls TRBD2, which cannot be checked without DNA. The length of the CDR3 is 15 residues. Germline loops: CDR1 SGHTA, CDR2 FQGNSA. The CDR3 is CASTRPAGATDTQYF.

This chain joins TRBV20-1 and TRBJ1-2; TCRdb gives TRBD1 as the D gene, but with no DNA this cannot be confirmed. The CDR3 spans 14 residues. Germline CDR1 reads DFQATT; CDR2 reads SNEGSKA (reference sequence). The CDR3 sequence is CSASKGGGSYGYTF.

This rearrangement joins TRBV6-2 or TRBV6-3 to TRBJ2-1. The CDR3 contains 11 residues. The germline V gene has CDR1 MNHEY and CDR2 SVGEGT. The CDR3 sequence: CASTHGDEQFF.

This chain links TRBV6-5 with TRBJ2-7; TCRdb proposes TRBD2, but this gene call is untestable without DNA. The germline V gene has CDR1 MNHEY and CDR2 SVGAGI. CDR3 length equals 12 residues. This CDR3 is CASGGSGYEQYF.

The J gene is TRBJ1-2, the V gene TRBV5-1; TCRdb's D gene call, TRBD1, goes unchecked for lack of DNA. Germline CDR1 reads SGHRS; CDR2 reads YFSETQ. The CDR3 extends over 15 amino acids. This CDR3 is CASSSTGQGGYGYTF.

V and J are TRBV20-1 and TRBJ1-3; there is no DNA to check the TCRdb D call of TRBD1. Germline V CDR1 and CDR2: DFQATT, SNEGSKA (reference sequence). The CDR3 consists of 15 residues. The CDR3 reads CSAAGTVGYGNTIYF.

J is TRBJ2-2 and V is TRBV20-1; TCRdb outputs TRBD2, but without DNA this stays unchecked. Germline V gives CDR1 DFQATT, CDR2 SNEGSKA (reference sequence). The CDR3 runs to 14 residues. The CDR3 protein is CAAQLTRNTGELFF.

The chain joins TRBV11-2 to TRBJ1-6; with no DNA, the TCRdb D assignment of TRBD1 cannot be verified. Germline CDR1 reads SGHAT; CDR2 reads FQNNGV. CDR3 length equals 15 residues. The CDR3 is CASSAQQGGNSPLHF.

The J gene is TRBJ1-6, the V gene TRBV20-1. The CDR3 totals 15 residues. Germline loops: CDR1 DFQATT, CDR2 SNEGSKA (reference sequence). CDR3 residues: CSAIGQRISNSPLHF.

CDR3 region: CASRADRGPAPLHF. The chain links TRBV2 to TRBJ1-6; the D call from TCRdb, TRBD1, cannot be confirmed without DNA. The V gene's germline CDR1 is SNHLY and CDR2 FYNNEI. The CDR3 runs 14 residues.

The chain joins TRBV7-2 to TRBJ2-3. CDR1 is SGHTA, CDR2 FQGNSA, per germline. The CDR3 loop spans 12 amino acids. CDR3: CASSLGEDTQYF.

V gene TRBV5-1 combines with J gene TRBJ2-1; TCRdb returns TRBD1, unconfirmable since there is no DNA. The CDR3 is 14 residues long. Germline CDR1 SGHRS, CDR2 YFSETQ. This CDR3 reads CASSAGTGGNEQFF.

The V and J genes are TRBV2 and TRBJ2-1; TCRdb lists TRBD2, though no DNA is available to test this call. The CDR3 length is 15 residues. Looked up from germline, CDR1 is SNHLY and CDR2 is FYNNEI. Here the CDR3 reads CASSDSPSSYNEQFF. The full variable domain, with the rest looked up from reference TRBV2 and TRBJ2-1, is EPEVTQTPSHQVTQMGQEVILRCVPISNHLYFYWYRQILGQKVEFLVSFYNNEISEKSEIFDDQFSVERPDGSNFTLKIRSTKLEDSAMYFCASSDSPSSYNEQFFGPGTRLTVL.

The chain has TRBV12-3 or TRBV12-4 and TRBJ1-3; without DNA, the TCRdb call of TRBD1 cannot be checked. The CDR3 sequence is 17 residues long. The CDR3 loop reads CASSLVLGAGSGNTIYF.

This chain links TRBV6-5 with TRBJ1-6; the TRBD1 assignment by TCRdb is unverifiable without DNA. Germline CDR1 reads MNHEY; CDR2 reads SVGAGI. The CDR3 consists of 17 residues. This CDR3 is CASSYPGQQTYNSPLHF.

CDR3 region: CASSPRGWHETQYF. The genes are TRBV9 and TRBJ2-5; absent DNA, TCRdb's TRBD1 call cannot be checked. Germline V lookup: CDR1 SGDLS, CDR2 YYNGEE. CDR3 size: 14 residues.

The genes are TRBV3-1 and TRBJ2-1; the TRBD2 assignment by TCRdb is unverifiable without DNA. Germline assignment: CDR1 LGHDT and CDR2 YNNKEL (reference sequence). CDR3 length: 15 amino acids. The chain's CDR3 is CASRRDFSSYNEQFF.

The chain uses TRBV6-2 or TRBV6-3 and TRBJ2-3; checking the TCRdb D call of TRBD2 is not possible without DNA. This CDR3 is built from 17 residues. CDR1 is MNHEY and CDR2 is SVGEGT in the germline V gene. The CDR3 reads CASSYPTIAGGTDTQYF.

V usage is TRBV5-1 and J usage is TRBJ2-5; TCRdb gives TRBD2 as the D gene, but with no DNA this cannot be confirmed. Germline assignment: CDR1 SGHRS and CDR2 YFSETQ. The CDR3 contains 15 residues. CDR3 amino acids: CASSVKPGEGETQYF.